Below, 19 T cell receptor beta chains from the same sample are listed, as sequenced in a study of beta chain features in type 1 diabetes. The isolated RNA, all of it, was reverse transcribed, so expressed TCRB transcripts were what got sequenced. Assay used: immunoSEQ multiplex PCR; TCRdb lists only in-frame clones, some missing. The data show roughly 160,000 clones, with approximately 7.9% seen just once and 0.5% held by the top ten. Findings and limits, study-wide: Moderate but significant shortening of TCRB CDR3s was recorded in all four CD4+ subsets from Type 1 diabetes patients.

Their cognate antigens are unknown. Specimen: central memory CD4+ T cells from blood. These receptors were collected from a man younger than 30 with type 1 diabetes.

The rearrangement joins TRBV5-4 to TRBJ1-4, with a tentative D call TRBD1 (5 bases). This CDR3 comprises 16 residues. CDR1 is SGHNT and CDR2 is YYREEE in the germline V gene (reference sequence). V was shortened by 0 bases and J by 5 bases, with 14 bases between the two germline ends. The CDR3 here is CASSLGGDGGNEKLFF. The CDR3 DNA sequence: TGTGCCAGCAGCTTGGGGGGGGACGGAGGGAATGAAAAACTGTTTTTT.

In this sample, this clone turned up a few times. The rearrangement joins TRBV11-2 to TRBJ2-7; tentative D call: TRBD1 (5 bases). V was clipped by 6 bases and J by 7 bases, with 16 bases between them. CDR1 SGHAT and CDR2 FQNNGV come from the germline V gene. CDR3 size: 13 residues. CDR3: CASSPWGGREQYF. CDR3 sequence (DNA): TGTGCCAGCAGTCCATGGGGCGGCCGTGAGCAGTACTTC.

This sequence joins TRBV7-2 and TRBJ2-5, with D maybe TRBD1 (6 bases). V was shortened by 6 bases and J by 3 bases, with 11 bases between the two germline ends. The CDR3 totals 13 residues. Germline loops: CDR1 SGHTA, CDR2 FQGNSA. The CDR3 is CASSLHREETQYF. The CDR3 DNA follows: TGTGCCAGCAGTCTTCACAGGGAAGAGACCCAGTACTTC. Together with reference TRBV7-2 and TRBJ2-5, the CDR3 gives the full variable domain: GAGVSQSPSNKVTEKGKDVELRCDPISGHTALYWYRQSLGQGLEFLIYFQGNSAPDKSGLPSDRFSAERTGGSVSTLTIQRTQQEDSAVYLCASSLHREETQYFGPGTRLLVL.

The chain recombines TRBV5-1 with TRBJ2-2; perhaps TRBD2 as D (6 bases). The germline V gene has CDR1 SGHRS and CDR2 YFSETQ. The CDR3 extends over 17 amino acids. With 0 bases removed from V and 2 bases from J, the gap between germline ends came to 14 bases. Here the CDR3 DNA reads TGCGCCAGCAGCTTGGGGGCGGGGCCCCCTAACACCGGGGAGCTGTTTTTT. Protein product: CASSLGAGPPNTGELFF.

This clone has only a few counts. The chain is built from TRBV5-6 and TRBJ2-7; perhaps TRBD2 as D (5 bases). Germline CDR1 and CDR2: SGHDT and YYEEEE. The CDR3 has 14 amino acids. Deletions cut 6 bases from V and 0 bases from J, with 13 bases between. This chain's CDR3 is CASKPEGSSYEQYF. Written as DNA, the CDR3 is TGTGCCAGCAAACCCGAGGGAAGCTCCTACGAGCAGTACTTC.

The chain links TRBV6-1 to TRBJ1-4; 7 nucleotides agree with TRBD1. Trimming removed 7 bases from V and 1 base from J; junction bases left unmatched: 3. Germline CDR1 is MNHNS and CDR2 is SASEGT. The CDR3 spans 14 residues. CDR3 nucleotides: TGTGCCAGCACCCGACAGGGAACTAATGAAAAACTGTTTTTT. This sequence encodes CASTRQGTNEKLFF.

The J gene is TRBJ2-7, the V gene TRBV2, with TRBD1 matching 9 bases. J lost 3 bases, V lost 4 bases, and 4 bases had no gene match. The CDR3 is 14 amino acids. CDR1 is SNHLY and CDR2 is FYNNEI in the germline V gene. Written as DNA, the CDR3 is TGTGCCAGCAGTGTTGGGGACAGGGTCTACGAGCAGTACTTC. It encodes CASSVGDRVYEQYF.

This chain links TRBV19 with TRBJ1-2, with TRBD1 matching over 7 bases. CDR1 and CDR2 from the germline V gene are LNHDA and SQIVND (reference sequence). The CDR3 length is 13 residues. Trimming took 2 bases from V and 8 from J; bases not matched to a gene: 5. The CDR3: CASSIRGRGGYTF. In DNA, the CDR3 is TGTGCCAGTAGTATAAGGGGGCGAGGAGGCTACACCTTC.

This clone was picked up a small number of times. The chain couples TRBV27 to TRBJ1-4; 8 nucleotides line up with TRBD1. The length of the CDR3 is 15 residues. J gave up 8 bases and V 2 bases, and 7 bases lay outside the gene matches. CDR1 is MNHEY and CDR2 is SMNVEV in the germline V gene (reference sequence). The chain's CDR3 is CASSLGQGAREKLFF. CDR3 coding DNA: TGTGCCAGCAGTTTAGGGCAGGGGGCTAGGGAAAAACTGTTTTTT. Looking up the rest from reference TRBV27 and TRBJ1-4 gives the full variable domain: EAQVTQNPRYLITVTGKKLTVTCSQNMNHEYMSWYRQDPGLGLRQIYYSMNVEVTDKGDVPEGYKVSRKEKRNFPLILESPSPNQTSLYFCASSLGQGAREKLFFGSGTQLSVL.

In its sample, this clone was seen a few times. The CDR3 spells CASSEPGLPNNEQFF. CDR3 in DNA: TGTGCCAGCAGTGAGCCGGGACTCCCTAACAATGAGCAGTTCTTC. J is TRBJ2-1 and V is TRBV6-1; possibly TRBD2 for D (6 bases). The CDR3 spans 15 residues. Per the germline V gene, CDR1 is MNHNS and CDR2 is SASEGT. Deletions cut 3 bases from V and 5 bases from J, with 14 bases between.

The rearrangement links TRBV28 to TRBJ2-5; perhaps TRBD1 as D (5 bases). In germline, CDR1 is MDHEN, CDR2 SYDVKM. V lost 1 base and J 9 bases, leaving 15 bases between the germline ends. The CDR3 is made up of 14 amino acids. The CDR3 reads CASSLFQGKAPQYF. CDR3 DNA: TGTGCCAGCAGTTTATTTCAGGGAAAGGCTCCCCAGTACTTC. Supplemented by reference TRBV28 and TRBJ2-5, the full variable domain reads DVKVTQSSRYLVKRTGEKVFLECVQDMDHENMFWYRQDPGLGLRLIYFSYDVKMKEKGDIPEGYSVSREKKERFSLILESASTNQTSMYLCASSLFQGKAPQYFGPGTRLLVL.

The chain couples TRBV30 to TRBJ2-1; tentative D call: TRBD2 (7 bases). Trimming cost V 0 bases and J 6 bases, with 24 bases left between them. The CDR3 covers 18 residues. Germline V CDR1 and CDR2: GTSNPN, SVGIG (reference sequence). In DNA, the CDR3 is TGTGCCTGGAGTGTATCTTTTTTTAGGCGGGGGCGGTTCAATGAGCAGTTCTTC. Its translation is CAWSVSFFRRGRFNEQFF.

The chain employs TRBV19 and TRBJ2-3, with D uncertain. CDR3 length: 13 amino acids. Germline CDR1 is LNHDA and CDR2 is SQIVND (reference sequence). Trimming stripped 3 bases from V and 6 bases from J, with 10 bases between. CDR3 residues: CASSMSLADTQYF. In nucleotides, the CDR3 is TGTGCCAGTAGTATGTCTCTGGCCGATACGCAGTATTTT.

Of note for this clone: Other DNA sequences in the sample encode the same CDR3. The chain has TRBV6-6 and TRBJ2-5, with D possibly TRBD2 on 5 matching bases. This CDR3 has 12 amino acids. Trimming stripped 6 bases from V and 2 bases from J, with 7 bases between. Germline lookup yields CDR1 MNHNY and CDR2 SVGAGI (reference sequence). CDR3 sequence reads: CASSPGQETQYF. CDR3 nucleotides: TGTGCCAGCAGCCCGGGGCAAGAGACCCAGTACTTC.

V and J are TRBV5-6 and TRBJ1-1, with D uncertain. This CDR3 has 13 amino acids. Germline lookup yields CDR1 SGHDT and CDR2 YYEEEE. V lost 3 bases to trimming and J lost 2 bases, with 8 bases between them. In DNA form, the CDR3 reads TGTGCCAGCAGCTGGGAGATAAACACTGAAGCTTTCTTT. Encoded protein: CASSWEINTEAFF.

This clone came up a few times. This sequence joins TRBV30 and TRBJ2-7; D perhaps matches TRBD2 (5 bases). Trimming shortened V by 0 bases and J by 6 bases, and 15 bases separated the two germline ends. Germline assignment: CDR1 GTSNPN and CDR2 SVGIG (reference sequence). The CDR3 loop spans 14 amino acids. The CDR3 sequence is CAWSVSGGAGEQYF. The CDR3 region has the DNA TGTGCCTGGAGTGTATCAGGAGGTGCGGGCGAGCAGTACTTC.

This CDR3 reads CASSLDRVGELFF. CDR3 in DNA: TGTGCCAGCAGCTTGGACAGGGTGGGGGAGCTGTTTTTT. J is TRBJ2-2 and V is TRBV5-4, with a possible D match to TRBD1 (6 bases). Germline V lookup: CDR1 SGHNT, CDR2 YYREEE (reference sequence). The CDR3 sequence is 13 residues long. Trimming pared 0 bases from V and 8 bases from J, leaving 8 bases between. Complete variable domain (other parts from reference TRBV5-4 and TRBJ2-2): ETGVTQSPTHLIKTRGQQVTLRCSSQSGHNTVSWYQQALGQGPQFIFQYYREEENGRGNFPPRFSGLQFPNYSSELNVNALELDDSALYLCASSLDRVGELFFGEGSRLTVL.

This clone was found a few times. The chain combines TRBV7-7 with TRBJ1-5; D perhaps matches TRBD1 (5 bases). CDR3 size: 17 residues. Germline V gene data show CDR1 as SSHAT and CDR2 as FNYEAQ (reference sequence). Trimming left V 4 bases short and J 5 bases short, with 21 bases between. This CDR3 is CASSSGLPRWRYQPQHF. CDR3 nucleotides: TGTGCCAGCAGCTCGGGACTCCCTCGGTGGAGGTATCAGCCCCAGCATTTT.

There are a few counts of this clone. This sample also contains other DNA sequences that code for the same CDR3. This sequence joins TRBV5-1 and TRBJ2-3; no firm D call. The CDR3 has 13 amino acids. The germline V gene has CDR1 SGHRS and CDR2 YFSETQ. Trimming removed 3 bases at V and 0 bases at J, with 5 bases between. CDR3 sequence: CASSSTSTDTQYF. The CDR3, as DNA: TGCGCCAGCAGCTCCACTAGCACAGATACGCAGTATTTT.